Below, one T cell receptor beta chain is given with its context. TCRdb's copy holds only in-frame clones and misses some; the assay was immunoSEQ multiplex PCR. In the table there are around 700,000 clones, around 78% of which are singletons. Germline CDR1 MGHRA, CDR2 YSYEKL. Between the trimmed V and J ends, which lost 6 bases and 1 base, there was a span of 9 bases. The CDR3 sequence is 13 residues long. The record originates from a study of shared clonotypes between healthy human individuals. The chain links TRBV4-1 to TRBJ1-1, with D possibly matching TRBD1 (5 bases). The sample taken for sequencing was memory CD4+ T cells sorted from blood. As to subset: CD45RA-negative fraction. This clonotype was obtained from a woman in her twenties or thirties in good health. The CDR3 DNA is TGCGCCAGCAGACAAACAGGGAACACTGAAGCTTTCTTT. Its protein product is CASRQTGNTEAFF.